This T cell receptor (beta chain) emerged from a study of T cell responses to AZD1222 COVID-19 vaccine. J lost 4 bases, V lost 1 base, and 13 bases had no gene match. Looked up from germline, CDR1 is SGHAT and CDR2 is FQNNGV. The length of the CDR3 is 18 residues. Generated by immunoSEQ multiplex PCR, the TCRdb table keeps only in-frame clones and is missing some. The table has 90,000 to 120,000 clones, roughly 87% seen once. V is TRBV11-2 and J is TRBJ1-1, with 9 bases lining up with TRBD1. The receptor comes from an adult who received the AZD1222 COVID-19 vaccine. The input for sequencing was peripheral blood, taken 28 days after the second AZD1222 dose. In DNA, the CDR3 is TGTGCCAGCAGCTTAGTACCCGACAGGGGGATTTTTGGCACTGAAGCTTTCTTT. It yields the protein CASSLVPDRGIFGTEAFF.